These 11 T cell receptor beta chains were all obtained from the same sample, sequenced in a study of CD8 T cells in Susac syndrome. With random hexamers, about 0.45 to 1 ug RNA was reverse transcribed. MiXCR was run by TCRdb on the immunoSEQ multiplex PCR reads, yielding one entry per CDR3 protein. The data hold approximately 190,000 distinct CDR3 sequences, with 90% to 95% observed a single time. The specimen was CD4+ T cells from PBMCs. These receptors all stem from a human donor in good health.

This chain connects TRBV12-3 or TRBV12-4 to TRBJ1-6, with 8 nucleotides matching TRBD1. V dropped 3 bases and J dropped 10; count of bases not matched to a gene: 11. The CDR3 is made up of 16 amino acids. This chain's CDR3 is CASSLVGTGPGSPLHF. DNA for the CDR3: TGTGCCAGCAGTTTGGTTGGGACAGGTCCGGGGTCACCCCTCCACTTT.

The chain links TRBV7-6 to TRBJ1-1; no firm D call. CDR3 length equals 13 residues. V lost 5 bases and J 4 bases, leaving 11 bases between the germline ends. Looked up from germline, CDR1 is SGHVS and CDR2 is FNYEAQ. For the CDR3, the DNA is TGTGCCAGCAGCCCCATGAGTTCCACTGAAGCTTTCTTT. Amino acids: CASSPMSSTEAFF.

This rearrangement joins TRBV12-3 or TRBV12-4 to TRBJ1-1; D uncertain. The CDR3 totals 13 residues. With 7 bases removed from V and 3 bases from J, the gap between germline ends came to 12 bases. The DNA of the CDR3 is TGTGCCAGCACCTTCGCGAGGTACACTGAAGCTTTCTTT. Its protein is CASTFARYTEAFF.

For the CDR3, the DNA is TGTGCCAGCACCGACGGGGGTAAAGGGACAGATACGCAGTATTTT. It is translated as CASTDGGKGTDTQYF. The gene calls are TRBV6-5 and TRBJ2-3; D is possibly TRBD2 (6 bases). CDR1 MNHEY and CDR2 SVGAGI come from the germline V gene. This CDR3 contains 15 residues. V lost 7 bases and J 3 bases, leaving 17 bases between the germline ends.

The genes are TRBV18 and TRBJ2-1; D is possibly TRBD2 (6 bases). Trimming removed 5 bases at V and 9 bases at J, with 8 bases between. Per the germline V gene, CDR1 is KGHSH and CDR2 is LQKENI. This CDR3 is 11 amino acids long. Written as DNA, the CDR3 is TGTGCCAGCTCAGGGGGACTTGAGCAGTTCTTC. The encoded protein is CASSGGLEQFF. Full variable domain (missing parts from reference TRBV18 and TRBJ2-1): NAGVMQNPRHLVRRRGQEARLRCSPMKGHSHVYWYRQLPEEGLKFMVYLQKENIIDESGMPKERFSAEFPKEGPSILRIQQVVRGDSAAYFCASSGGLEQFFGPGTRLTVL.

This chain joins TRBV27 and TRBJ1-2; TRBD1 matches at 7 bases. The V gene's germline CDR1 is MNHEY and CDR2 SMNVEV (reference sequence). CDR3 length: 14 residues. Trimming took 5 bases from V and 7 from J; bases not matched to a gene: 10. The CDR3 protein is CASSPPGRGPGYTF. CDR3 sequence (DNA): TGTGCCAGCAGTCCGCCGGGGAGGGGGCCTGGCTACACCTTC.

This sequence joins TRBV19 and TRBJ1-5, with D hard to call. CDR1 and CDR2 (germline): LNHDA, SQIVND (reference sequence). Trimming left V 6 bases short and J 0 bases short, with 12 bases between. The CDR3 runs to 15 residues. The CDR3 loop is CASSRTGYSNQPQHF. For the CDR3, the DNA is TGTGCCAGTAGCCGGACGGGGTATAGCAATCAGCCCCAGCATTTT.

The CDR3 coding sequence is TGTGCCAGCAGTCAACGACAGGGCGGGGAGCTGTTTTTT. Protein sequence: CASSQRQGGELFF. The V and J genes are TRBV6-2 or TRBV6-3 and TRBJ2-2; 7 bases are shared with TRBD1. This CDR3 comprises 13 residues. The germline gives CDR1 MNHEY, CDR2 SVGEGT. V was clipped by 5 bases and J by 7 bases; unmatched bases: 4.

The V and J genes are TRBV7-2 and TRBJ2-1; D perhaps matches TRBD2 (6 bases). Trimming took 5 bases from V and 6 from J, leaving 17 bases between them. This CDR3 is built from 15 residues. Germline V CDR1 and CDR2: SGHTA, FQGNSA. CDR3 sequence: CASSRGSSGGNEQFF. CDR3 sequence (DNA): TGTGCCAGCAGCCGGGGGTCCTCGGGTGGCAATGAGCAGTTCTTC.

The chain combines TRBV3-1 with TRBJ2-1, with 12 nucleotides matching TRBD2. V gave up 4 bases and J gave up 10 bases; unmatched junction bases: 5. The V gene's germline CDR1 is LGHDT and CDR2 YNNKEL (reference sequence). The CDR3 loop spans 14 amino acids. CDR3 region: CASSPRLAGEEQFF. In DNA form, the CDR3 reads TGTGCCAGCAGCCCACGACTAGCGGGGGAGGAGCAGTTCTTC.

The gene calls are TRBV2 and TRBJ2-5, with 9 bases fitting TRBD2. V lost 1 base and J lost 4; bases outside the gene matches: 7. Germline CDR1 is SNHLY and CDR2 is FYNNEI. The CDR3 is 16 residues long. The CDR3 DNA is TGTGCCAGCAGTGAAGGACTAGCGGTCCTCGGAGAGACCCAGTACTTC. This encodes CASSEGLAVLGETQYF.